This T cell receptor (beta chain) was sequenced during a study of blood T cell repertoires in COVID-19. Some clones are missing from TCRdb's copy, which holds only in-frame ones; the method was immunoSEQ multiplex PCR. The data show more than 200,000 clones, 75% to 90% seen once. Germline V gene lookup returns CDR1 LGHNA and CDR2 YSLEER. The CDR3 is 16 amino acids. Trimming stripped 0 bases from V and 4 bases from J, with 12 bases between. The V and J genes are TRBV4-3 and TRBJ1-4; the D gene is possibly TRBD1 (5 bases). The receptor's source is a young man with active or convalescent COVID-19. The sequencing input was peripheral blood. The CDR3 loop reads CASSQELTASNEKLFF. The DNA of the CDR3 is TGCGCCAGCAGCCAAGAGCTGACAGCGAGTAATGAAAAACTGTTTTTT.